This section outlines one T cell receptor beta chain sequence together with its context. The antigen remains undetermined. This record comes from a study of vaccination effects on CD4 cells after COVID-19. Study-level points and caveats: Long after vaccination, the clones induced by infection and by vaccine shrank markedly in size.

The germline V and J ends were trimmed by 0 bases and 5 bases, with 6 bases remaining between them. The CDR3 covers 14 residues. The germline gives CDR1 SGHRS, CDR2 YFSETQ. Before sequencing, viral peptide pools were used by the ViraFEST assay to expand antigen-specific CD4+ T cells. Cells that had been cultured for roughly eleven days were the source of isolated CD4+ T cells. Approximately 2.2 million PBMC per well received approximately 9.4 IU/ml IL-2 and approximately 10 ug/ml peptides in culture. Produced via immunoSEQ multiplex PCR; TCRdb's table is partial and in-frame only. This sample yields tens of thousands of clones, of which 80% are seen a single time; about 2.6% belongs to the top ten.

The sequencing here drew on CD4+ T cells from PBMCs cultured with HCoV-229E spike peptides, taken before COVID-19 vaccination. This chain joins TRBV5-1 and TRBJ1-6; D is ambiguous. The receptor comes from a human donor who received a COVID-19 vaccine. The CDR3 DNA reads TGCGCCAGCAGCTTGGCCACAAATAATTCACCCCTCCACTTT. It codes for CASSLATNNSPLHF.